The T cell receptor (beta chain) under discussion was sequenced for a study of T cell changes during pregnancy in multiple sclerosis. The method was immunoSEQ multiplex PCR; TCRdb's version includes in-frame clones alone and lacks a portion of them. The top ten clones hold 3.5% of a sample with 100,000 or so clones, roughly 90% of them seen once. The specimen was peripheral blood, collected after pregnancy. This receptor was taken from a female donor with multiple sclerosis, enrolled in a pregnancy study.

In nucleotides, the CDR3 is TGTGCCATAGGGCGGGCTAGCGGAAACACCGGGGAGCTGTTTTTT. It yields the protein CAIGRASGNTGELFF. The chain has TRBV27 and TRBJ2-2, with 7 bases that match TRBD2. This CDR3 contains 15 residues. Germline V gene data show CDR1 as MNHEY and CDR2 as SMNVEV (reference sequence). The V gene end was trimmed by 10 bases and the J gene end by 2 bases; junction bases not matched to a gene: 10.